Below, one T cell receptor beta chain is given with its context. These data belong to a study of Tregs in tolerant kidney transplant recipients. Assay used: immunoSEQ multiplex PCR; TCRdb lists only in-frame clones, some missing. The sample shows 90,000 to 150,000 clones, about 90% of them seen only once. Trimming removed 1 base from V and 2 bases from J; junction bases left unmatched: 9. Germline loops: CDR1 LGHNA, CDR2 YNFKEQ. The CDR3 has 17 amino acids. The receptor was derived from a human donor in good health. The chain joins TRBV4-2 to TRBJ2-3; 7 positions match TRBD2. The sequencing sample was made of CD4+ T cells from blood. CDR3 sequence: CASSQGGTGGFTDTQYF. DNA of the CDR3: TGTGCCAGCAGCCAAGGGGGGACGGGGGGTTTCACAGATACGCAGTATTTT.